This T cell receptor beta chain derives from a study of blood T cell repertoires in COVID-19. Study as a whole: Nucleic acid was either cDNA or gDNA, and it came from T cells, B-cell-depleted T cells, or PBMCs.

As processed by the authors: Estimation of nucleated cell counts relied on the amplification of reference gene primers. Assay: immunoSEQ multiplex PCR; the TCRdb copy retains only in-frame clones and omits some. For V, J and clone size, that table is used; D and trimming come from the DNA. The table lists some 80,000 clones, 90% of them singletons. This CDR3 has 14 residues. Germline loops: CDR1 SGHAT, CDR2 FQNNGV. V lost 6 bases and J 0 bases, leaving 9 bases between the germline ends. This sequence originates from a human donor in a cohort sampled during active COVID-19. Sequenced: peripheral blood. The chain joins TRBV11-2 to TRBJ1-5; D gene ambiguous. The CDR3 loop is CASSHSNSNQPQHF. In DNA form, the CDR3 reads TGTGCCAGCAGTCACAGTAATAGCAATCAGCCCCAGCATTTT.